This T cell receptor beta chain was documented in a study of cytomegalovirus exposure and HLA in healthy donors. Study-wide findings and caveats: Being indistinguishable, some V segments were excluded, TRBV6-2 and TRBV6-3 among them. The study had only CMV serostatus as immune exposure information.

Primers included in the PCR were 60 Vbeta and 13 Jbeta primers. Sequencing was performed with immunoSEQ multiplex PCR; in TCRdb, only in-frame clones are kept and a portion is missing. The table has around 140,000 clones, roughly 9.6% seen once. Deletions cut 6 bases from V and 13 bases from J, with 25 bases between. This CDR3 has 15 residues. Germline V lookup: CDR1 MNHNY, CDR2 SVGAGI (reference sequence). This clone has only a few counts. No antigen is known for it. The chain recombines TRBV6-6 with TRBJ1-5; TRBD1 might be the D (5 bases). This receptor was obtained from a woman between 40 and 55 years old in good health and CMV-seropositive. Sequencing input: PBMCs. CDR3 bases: TGTGCCAGCAGAAGTAACGGGGGGGGTGGGCCAAAACAGCATTTT. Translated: CASRSNGGGGPKQHF.